The 2 T cell receptor beta chains listed next were all sequenced from one sample in a study of long-term antiretroviral therapy in people with HIV. Assay version v3.0 of immunoSEQ was used, and it was run at survey level. Data came from immunoSEQ multiplex PCR; TCRdb stores just in-frame clones and leaves some out. The sample records some 22,000 clones, just under 85% being singletons. The sample here was unsorted PBMCs, taken roughly 4 years after starting antiretroviral therapy. These receptors came from a young man with HIV.

The rearrangement links TRBV5-1 to TRBJ1-2; TRBD1 is a possible D gene (5 bases). Deletions cut 1 base from V and 8 bases from J, with 15 bases between. Germline V gene lookup returns CDR1 SGHRS and CDR2 YFSETQ. The CDR3 consists of 14 residues. The DNA for the CDR3 is TGCGCCAGCAGCTTGTTGGAGGGGCAAGGGGGCTACACCTTC. Its translation: CASSLLEGQGGYTF.

The rearrangement uses TRBV5-1 and TRBJ2-7; 7 bases match TRBD2. Germline CDR1 is SGHRS and CDR2 is YFSETQ. This CDR3 has 16 amino acids. V lost 0 bases, J lost 2 bases, and 8 bases stayed unmatched. CDR3 residues: CASSLVPGEGPYEQYV. The CDR3 nucleotides are TGCGCCAGCAGCTTGGTTCCCGGGGAGGGTCCCTACGAGCAGTACGTC.